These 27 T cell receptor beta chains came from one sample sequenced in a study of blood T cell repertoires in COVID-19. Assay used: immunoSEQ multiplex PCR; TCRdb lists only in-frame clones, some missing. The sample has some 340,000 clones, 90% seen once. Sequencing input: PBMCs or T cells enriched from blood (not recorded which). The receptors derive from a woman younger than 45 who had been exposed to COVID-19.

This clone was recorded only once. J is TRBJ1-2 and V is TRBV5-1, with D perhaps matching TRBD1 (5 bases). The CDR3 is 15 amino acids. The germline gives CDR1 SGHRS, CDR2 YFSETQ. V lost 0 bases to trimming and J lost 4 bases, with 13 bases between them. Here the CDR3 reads CASSLAPGTGYGYTF. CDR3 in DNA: TGCGCCAGCAGCTTGGCGCCGGGTACAGGCTATGGCTACACCTTC.

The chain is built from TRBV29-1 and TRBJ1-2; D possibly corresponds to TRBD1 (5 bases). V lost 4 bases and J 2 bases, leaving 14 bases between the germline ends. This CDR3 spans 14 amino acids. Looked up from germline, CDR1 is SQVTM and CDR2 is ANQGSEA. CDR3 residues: CSVADGHANYGYTF. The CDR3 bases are TGCAGCGTTGCCGATGGACACGCGAACTATGGCTACACCTTC.

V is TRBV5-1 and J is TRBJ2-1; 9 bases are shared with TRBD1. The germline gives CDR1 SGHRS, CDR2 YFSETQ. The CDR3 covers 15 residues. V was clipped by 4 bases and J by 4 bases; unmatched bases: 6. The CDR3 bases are TGCGCCAGCAGCCCGGGACAGGGCTTATACAATGAGCAGTTCTTC. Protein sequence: CASSPGQGLYNEQFF.

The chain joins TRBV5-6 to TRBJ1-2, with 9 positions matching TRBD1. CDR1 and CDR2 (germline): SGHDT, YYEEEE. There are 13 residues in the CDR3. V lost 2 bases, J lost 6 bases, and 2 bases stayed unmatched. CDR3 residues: CASSFRQGDGYTF. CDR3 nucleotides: TGTGCCAGCAGCTTCCGACAGGGGGATGGCTACACCTTC.

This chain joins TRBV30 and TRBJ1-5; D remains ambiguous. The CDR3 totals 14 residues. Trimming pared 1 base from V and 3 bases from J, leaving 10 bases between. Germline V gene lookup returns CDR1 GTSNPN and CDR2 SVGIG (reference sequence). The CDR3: CAWSGATFNQPQHF. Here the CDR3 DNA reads TGTGCCTGGAGTGGAGCTACCTTCAATCAGCCCCAGCATTTT.

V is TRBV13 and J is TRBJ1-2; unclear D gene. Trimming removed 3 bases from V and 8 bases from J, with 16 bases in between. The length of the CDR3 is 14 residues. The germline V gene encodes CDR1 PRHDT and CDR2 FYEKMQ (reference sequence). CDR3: CASSFVTATKGYTF. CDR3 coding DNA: TGTGCCAGCAGCTTCGTCACAGCGACTAAGGGCTACACCTTC.

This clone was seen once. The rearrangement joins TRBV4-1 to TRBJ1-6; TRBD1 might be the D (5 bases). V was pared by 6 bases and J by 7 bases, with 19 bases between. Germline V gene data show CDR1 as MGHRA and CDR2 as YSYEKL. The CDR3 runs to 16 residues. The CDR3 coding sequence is TGCGCCAGCAGATCGCTATTAGACAGAGCCAATTCACCCCTCCACTTT. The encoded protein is CASRSLLDRANSPLHF.

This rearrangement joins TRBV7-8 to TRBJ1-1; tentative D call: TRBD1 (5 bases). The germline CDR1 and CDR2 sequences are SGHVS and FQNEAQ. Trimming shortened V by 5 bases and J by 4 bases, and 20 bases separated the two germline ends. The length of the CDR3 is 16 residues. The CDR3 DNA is TGTGCCAGCAGCCCCCCCTTGGGGCAGGGCTTCACTGAAGCTTTCTTT. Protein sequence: CASSPPLGQGFTEAFF.

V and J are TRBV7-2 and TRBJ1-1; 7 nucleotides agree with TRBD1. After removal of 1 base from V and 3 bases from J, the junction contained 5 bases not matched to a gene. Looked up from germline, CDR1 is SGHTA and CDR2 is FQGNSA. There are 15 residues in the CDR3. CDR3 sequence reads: CASSLGIDRDTEAFF. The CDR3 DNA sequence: TGTGCCAGCAGCTTAGGGATCGACAGGGACACTGAAGCTTTCTTT.

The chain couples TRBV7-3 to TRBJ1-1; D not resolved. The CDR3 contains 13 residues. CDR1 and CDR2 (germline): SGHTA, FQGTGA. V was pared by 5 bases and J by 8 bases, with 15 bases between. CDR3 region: CASSQNSGSEAFF. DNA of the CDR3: TGTGCCAGCAGCCAGAACAGCGGCTCCGAAGCTTTCTTT.

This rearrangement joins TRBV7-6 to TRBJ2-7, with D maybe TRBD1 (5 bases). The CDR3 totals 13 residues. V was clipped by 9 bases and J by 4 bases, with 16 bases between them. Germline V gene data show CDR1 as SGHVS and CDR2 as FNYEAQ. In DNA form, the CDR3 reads TGTGCCAGTACCCCAGGGTATGGTTACGAGCAGTACTTC. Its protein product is CASTPGYGYEQYF. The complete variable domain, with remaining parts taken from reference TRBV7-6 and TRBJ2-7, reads GAGVSQSPRYKVTKRGQDVALRCDPISGHVSLYWYRQALGQGPEFLTYFNYEAQQDKSGLPNDRFSAERPEGSISTLTIQRTEQRDSAMYRCASTPGYGYEQYFGPGTRLTVT.

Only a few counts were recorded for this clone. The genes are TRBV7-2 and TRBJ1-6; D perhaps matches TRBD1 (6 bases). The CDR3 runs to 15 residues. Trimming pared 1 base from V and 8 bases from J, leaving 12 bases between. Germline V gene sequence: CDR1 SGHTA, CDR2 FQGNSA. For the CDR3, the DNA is TGTGCCAGCAGCTTAGAAAACAGGGCTTATTCACCCCTCCACTTT. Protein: CASSLENRAYSPLHF.

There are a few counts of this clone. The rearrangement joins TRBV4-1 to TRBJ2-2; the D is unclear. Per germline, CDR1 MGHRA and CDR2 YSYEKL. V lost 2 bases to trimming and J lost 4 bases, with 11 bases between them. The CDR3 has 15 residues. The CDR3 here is CASSQRLPLTGELFF. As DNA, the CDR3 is TGCGCCAGCAGCCAAAGACTCCCTCTCACCGGGGAGCTGTTTTTT.

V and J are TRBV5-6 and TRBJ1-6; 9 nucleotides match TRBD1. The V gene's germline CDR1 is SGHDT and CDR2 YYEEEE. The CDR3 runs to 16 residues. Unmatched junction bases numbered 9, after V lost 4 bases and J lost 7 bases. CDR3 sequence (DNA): TGTGCCAGCAGCCGACCCCCGGGACAGGGCAATTCACCCCTCCACTTT. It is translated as CASSRPPGQGNSPLHF.

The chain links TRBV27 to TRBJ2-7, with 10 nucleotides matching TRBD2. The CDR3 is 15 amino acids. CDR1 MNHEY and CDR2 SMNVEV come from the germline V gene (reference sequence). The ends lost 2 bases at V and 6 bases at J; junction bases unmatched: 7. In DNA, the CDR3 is TGTGCCAGCAGTTTAGGATTAGCGGGGGGCGGCGAGCAGTACTTC. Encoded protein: CASSLGLAGGGEQYF.

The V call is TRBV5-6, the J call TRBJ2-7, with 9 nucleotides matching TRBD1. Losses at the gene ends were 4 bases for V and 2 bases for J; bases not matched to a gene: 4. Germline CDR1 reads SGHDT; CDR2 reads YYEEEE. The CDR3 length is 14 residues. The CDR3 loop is CASSPGTGTYEQYF. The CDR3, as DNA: TGTGCCAGCAGCCCCGGGACAGGGACCTACGAGCAGTACTTC.

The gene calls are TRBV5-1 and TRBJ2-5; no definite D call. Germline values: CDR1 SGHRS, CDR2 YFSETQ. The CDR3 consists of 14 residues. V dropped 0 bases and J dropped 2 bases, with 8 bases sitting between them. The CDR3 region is CASSLAAVQETQYF. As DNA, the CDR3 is TGCGCCAGCAGCTTGGCGGCGGTTCAAGAGACCCAGTACTTC.

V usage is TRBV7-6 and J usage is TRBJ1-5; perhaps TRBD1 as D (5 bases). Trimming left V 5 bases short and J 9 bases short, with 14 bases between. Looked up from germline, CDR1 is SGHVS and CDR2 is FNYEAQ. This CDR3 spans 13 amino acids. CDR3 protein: CASSPGGDRPQHF. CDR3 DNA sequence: TGTGCCAGCAGCCCCGGGGGGGATAGGCCCCAGCATTTT.

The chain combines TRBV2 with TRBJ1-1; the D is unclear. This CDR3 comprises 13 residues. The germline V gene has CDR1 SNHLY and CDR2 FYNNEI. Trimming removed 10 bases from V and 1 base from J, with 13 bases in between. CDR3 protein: CAISMGWNTEAFF. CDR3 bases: TGTGCCATTTCGATGGGCTGGAACACTGAAGCTTTCTTT.

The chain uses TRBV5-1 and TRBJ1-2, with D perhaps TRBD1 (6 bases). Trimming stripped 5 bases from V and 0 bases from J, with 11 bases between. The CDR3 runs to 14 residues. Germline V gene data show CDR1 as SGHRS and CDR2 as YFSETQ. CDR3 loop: CASSSGHSNYGYTF. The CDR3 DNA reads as TGCGCCAGCAGTTCGGGACACTCTAACTATGGCTACACCTTC.

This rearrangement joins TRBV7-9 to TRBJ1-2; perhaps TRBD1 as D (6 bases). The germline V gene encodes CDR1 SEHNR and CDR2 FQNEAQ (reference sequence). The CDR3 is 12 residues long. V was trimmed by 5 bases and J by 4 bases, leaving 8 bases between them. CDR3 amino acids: CASSGGTYGYTF. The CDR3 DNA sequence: TGTGCCAGCAGCGGGGGCACCTATGGCTACACCTTC.

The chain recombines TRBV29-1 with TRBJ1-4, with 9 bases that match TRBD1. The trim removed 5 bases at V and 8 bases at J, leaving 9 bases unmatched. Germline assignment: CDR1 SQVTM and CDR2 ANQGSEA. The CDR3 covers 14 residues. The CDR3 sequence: CSVFPGTGSEKLFF. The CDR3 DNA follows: TGCAGCGTTTTTCCCGGGACAGGGAGCGAAAAACTGTTTTTT.

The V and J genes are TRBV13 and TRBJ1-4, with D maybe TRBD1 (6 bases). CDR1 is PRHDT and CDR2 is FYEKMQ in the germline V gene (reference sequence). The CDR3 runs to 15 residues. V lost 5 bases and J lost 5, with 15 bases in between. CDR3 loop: CASSPQGQGNEKLFF. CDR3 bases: TGTGCCAGCAGCCCCCAGGGGCAGGGGAATGAAAAACTGTTTTTT.

The CDR3 spells CASSSGSRVSPLHF. The CDR3 nucleotides read TGTGCCAGCAGTTCGGGTTCGCGGGTTTCACCCCTCCACTTT. V is TRBV6-5 and J is TRBJ1-6; no clear D. Germline-derived CDR1 and CDR2 are MNHEY and SVGAGI. V was shortened by 4 bases and J by 9 bases, with 13 bases between the two germline ends. This CDR3 has 14 amino acids.

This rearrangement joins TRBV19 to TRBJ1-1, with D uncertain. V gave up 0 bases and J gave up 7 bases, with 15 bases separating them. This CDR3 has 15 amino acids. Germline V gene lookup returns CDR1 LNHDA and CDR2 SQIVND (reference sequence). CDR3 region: CASSIDQRRSSEAFF. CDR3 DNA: TGTGCCAGTAGTATAGATCAGCGTCGAAGTAGTGAAGCTTTCTTT. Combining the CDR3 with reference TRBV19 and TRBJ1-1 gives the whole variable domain DGGITQSPKYLFRKEGQNVTLSCEQNLNHDAMYWYRQDPGQGLRLIYYSQIVNDFQKGDIAEGYSVSREKKESFPLTVTSAQKNPTAFYLCASSIDQRRSSEAFFGQGTRLTVV.

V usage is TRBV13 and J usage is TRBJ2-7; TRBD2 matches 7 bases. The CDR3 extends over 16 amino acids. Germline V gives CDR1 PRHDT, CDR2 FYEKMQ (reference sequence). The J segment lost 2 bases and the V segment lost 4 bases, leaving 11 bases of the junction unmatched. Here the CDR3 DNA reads TGTGCCAGCAGCTCACGAGGAGCGGGAACGACCTACGAGCAGTACTTC. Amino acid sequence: CASSSRGAGTTYEQYF.

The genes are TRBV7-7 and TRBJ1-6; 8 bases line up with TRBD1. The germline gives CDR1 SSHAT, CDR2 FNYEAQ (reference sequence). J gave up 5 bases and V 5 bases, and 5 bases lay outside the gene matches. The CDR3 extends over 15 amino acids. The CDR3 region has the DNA TGTGCCAGCAGCCCGGGGACAGGACATAATTCACCCCTCCACTTT. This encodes CASSPGTGHNSPLHF.